This TCR beta chain came from a study of shared clonotypes between healthy human individuals. Turning to the study itself: Ranging from 18 to 49 in age, donors were two women and three men.

The ends lost 5 bases at V and 3 bases at J; junction bases unmatched: 5. Germline V gives CDR1 KGHSH, CDR2 LQKENI. The CDR3 length is 14 residues. Spread over ten immunoSEQ deep assay plates, unsorted PBMC DNA underwent sequencing. Some clones are missing from TCRdb's copy, which holds only in-frame ones; the method was immunoSEQ multiplex PCR. The sample yields about half a million clones, around 79% seen once. Donation came from healthy HIV-negative adults that had no recent acute infections or vaccinations. Genomic DNA, for the unsorted samples, came from around 90 million PBMCs. Sequencing used PBMCs. The clonotype comes from a woman aged 40 to 50 in good health. Some clones in this sample may be carry-over from other donors' samples. V usage is TRBV18 and J usage is TRBJ1-2, with TRBD1 matching 8 bases. The DNA for the CDR3 is TGTGCCAGCTCATCAGGACAGGGCTACTATGGCTACACCTTC. Its protein is CASSSGQGYYGYTF.